Listed here are 10 T cell receptor beta chains from one sample, sequenced in a study of blood T cell repertoires in COVID-19. Repertoires were generated with immunoSEQ multiplex PCR, while TCRdb's copy carries only in-frame clones and drops some. The repertoire has a few hundred thousand clones, approximately 86% of them found once; the top ten carry around 7.5%. Sequencing was performed on peripheral blood. The receptor source for this set is a woman aged 55-75 years with COVID-19, enrolled during active disease.

The chain carries TRBV7-8 and TRBJ1-3; D is perhaps TRBD1 (6 bases). The CDR3 sequence is 15 residues long. The V end lost 5 bases, the J end lost 1 base, and 12 bases lay between the germline ends. Germline CDR1 SGHVS, CDR2 FQNEAQ. Here the CDR3 reads CASSRTVSSGNTIYF. Written as DNA, the CDR3 is TGTGCCAGCAGCAGGACAGTCTCGTCTGGAAACACCATATATTTT. The entire variable domain, with the rest obtained from reference TRBV7-8 and TRBJ1-3, is as follows: GAGVSQSPRYKVAKRGQDVALRCDPISGHVSLFWYQQALGQGPEFLTYFQNEAQLDKSGLPSDRFFAERPEGSVSTLKIQRTQQEDSAVYLCASSRTVSSGNTIYFGEGSWLTVV.

V usage is TRBV27 and J usage is TRBJ2-1; 9 positions match TRBD2. The CDR3 extends over 14 amino acids. The ends lost 5 bases at V and 8 bases at J; junction bases unmatched: 7. Germline CDR1 MNHEY, CDR2 SMNVEV (reference sequence). In DNA, the CDR3 is TGTGCCAGCAGTCTCTCGGGACTAGCTCATGAGCAGTTCTTC. Its protein is CASSLSGLAHEQFF.

The chain uses TRBV7-9 and TRBJ1-2; no clear D. This CDR3 comprises 14 residues. Trimming removed 1 base from V and 4 bases from J, with 10 bases in between. Germline-derived CDR1 and CDR2 are SEHNR and FQNEAQ (reference sequence). Here the CDR3 DNA reads TGTGCCAGCAGCTTAGTCAGATACCCCTATGGCTACACCTTC. Its protein product is CASSLVRYPYGYTF. Together with reference TRBV7-9 and TRBJ1-2, the CDR3 gives the full variable domain: DTGVSQNPRHKITKRGQNVTFRCDPISEHNRLYWYRQTLGQGPEFLTYFQNEAQLEKSRLLSDRFSAERPKGSFSTLEIQRTEQGDSAMYLCASSLVRYPYGYTFGSGTRLTVV.

This rearrangement joins TRBV10-3 to TRBJ2-7; possible D gene TRBD2, 6 bases. Per the germline V gene, CDR1 is ENHRY and CDR2 is SYGVKD. V lost 8 bases and J lost 0, with 8 bases in between. The CDR3 is made up of 12 amino acids. The CDR3 loop is CAILSGSYEQYF. Here the CDR3 DNA reads TGTGCCATCCTTAGCGGCTCCTACGAGCAGTACTTC.

This clone was observed a single time. V gene TRBV19 combines with J gene TRBJ2-3; 12 bases are a match to TRBD2. This CDR3 is built from 19 residues. Germline CDR1 LNHDA, CDR2 SQIVND (reference sequence). V trimming: 8 bases; J trimming: 6 bases; junction bases outside the gene matches: 21. This CDR3 reads CASGTLTSGGPTKVDTQYF. CDR3 DNA: TGTGCCAGTGGTACTCTAACTAGCGGGGGGCCTACGAAGGTGGATACGCAGTATTTT. The whole variable domain, remainder taken from reference TRBV19 and TRBJ2-3, is DGGITQSPKYLFRKEGQNVTLSCEQNLNHDAMYWYRQDPGQGLRLIYYSQIVNDFQKGDIAEGYSVSREKKESFPLTVTSAQKNPTAFYLCASGTLTSGGPTKVDTQYFGPGTRLTVL.

The chain recombines TRBV5-1 with TRBJ1-5; D is unclear. V was pared by 4 bases and J by 3 bases, with 14 bases between. CDR1 and CDR2 from the germline V gene are SGHRS and YFSETQ. There are 15 residues in the CDR3. The CDR3 coding sequence is TGCGCCAGCAGCCCCGGGCGGGGAGACAATCAGCCCCAGCATTTT. This sequence encodes CASSPGRGDNQPQHF. Full variable domain (outside the CDR3, taken from reference TRBV5-1 and TRBJ1-5): KAGVTQTPRYLIKTRGQQVTLSCSPISGHRSVSWYQQTPGQGLQFLFEYFSETQRNKGNFPGRFSGRQFSNSRSEMNVSTLELGDSALYLCASSPGRGDNQPQHFGDGTRLSIL.

The chain is built from TRBV30 and TRBJ1-4; 8 nucleotides match TRBD1. The CDR3 has 15 residues. V shed 2 bases, J shed 3 bases, and the junction held 5 bases outside the gene matches. Germline loops: CDR1 GTSNPN, CDR2 SVGIG (reference sequence). CDR3 nucleotides: TGTGCCTGGAGTTCTCCAGGGGGCTCTAATGAAAAACTGTTTTTT. Translating it yields CAWSSPGGSNEKLFF.

The V gene is TRBV7-9, the J gene TRBJ1-5; D remains ambiguous. This CDR3 has 13 amino acids. The V gene lost 5 bases and the J gene lost 11 bases, with 16 bases spanning the gap. Looked up from germline, CDR1 is SEHNR and CDR2 is FQNEAQ (reference sequence). CDR3 in DNA: TGTGCCAGCAGCCTTCAAACCCCGAGGGCCCAGCATTTT. Translation: CASSLQTPRAQHF.

The chain carries TRBV7-8 and TRBJ2-7, with 7 bases fitting TRBD1. With 5 bases clipped from V and 2 bases from J, the junction kept 6 bases outside the gene matches. The CDR3 consists of 14 residues. CDR1 and CDR2 from the germline V gene are SGHVS and FQNEAQ. DNA of the CDR3: TGTGCCAGCAGCAGACGACAGGGTCCCTACGAGCAGTACTTC. It translates to CASSRRQGPYEQYF.

J is TRBJ2-4 and V is TRBV7-3, with D uncertain. The germline gives CDR1 SGHTA, CDR2 FQGTGA. This CDR3 spans 14 amino acids. V was cut by 2 bases and J by 4 bases, with 9 bases left in between. CDR3 loop: CASSLAQEKNIQYF. CDR3 coding DNA: TGTGCCAGCAGCTTAGCCCAGGAAAAAAACATTCAGTACTTC.